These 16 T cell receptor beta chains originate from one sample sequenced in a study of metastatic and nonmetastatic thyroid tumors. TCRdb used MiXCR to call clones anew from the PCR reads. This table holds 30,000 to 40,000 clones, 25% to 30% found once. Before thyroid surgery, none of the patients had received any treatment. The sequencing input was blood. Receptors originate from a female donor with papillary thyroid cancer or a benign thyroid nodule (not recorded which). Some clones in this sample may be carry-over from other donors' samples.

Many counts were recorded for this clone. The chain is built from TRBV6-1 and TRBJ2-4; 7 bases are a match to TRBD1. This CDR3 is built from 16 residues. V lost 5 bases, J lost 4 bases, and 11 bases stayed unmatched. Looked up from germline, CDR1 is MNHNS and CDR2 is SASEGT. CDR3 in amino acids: CASSSLGQDLKNIQYF. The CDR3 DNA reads TGTGCCAGCAGTTCCCTCGGACAGGACCTTAAAAACATTCAGTACTTC.

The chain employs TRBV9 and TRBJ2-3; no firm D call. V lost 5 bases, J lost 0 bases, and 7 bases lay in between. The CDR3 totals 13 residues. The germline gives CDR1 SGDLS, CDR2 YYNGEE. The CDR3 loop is CASSVLSTDTQYF. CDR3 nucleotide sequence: TGTGCCAGCAGTGTGTTAAGCACAGATACGCAGTATTTT.

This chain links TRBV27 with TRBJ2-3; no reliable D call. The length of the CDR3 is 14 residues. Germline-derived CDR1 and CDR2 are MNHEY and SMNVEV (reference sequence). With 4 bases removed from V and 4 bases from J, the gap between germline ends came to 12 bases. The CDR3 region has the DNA TGTGCCAGCAGTTCCACCCGTAGACCAGATACGCAGTATTTT. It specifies CASSSTRRPDTQYF.

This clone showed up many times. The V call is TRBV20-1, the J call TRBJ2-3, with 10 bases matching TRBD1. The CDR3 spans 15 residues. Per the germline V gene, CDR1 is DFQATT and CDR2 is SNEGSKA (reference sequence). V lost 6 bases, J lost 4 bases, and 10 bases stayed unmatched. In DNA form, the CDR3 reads TGCAGTGCATTTCGGGACAGGGGAGGTTCAGATACGCAGTATTTT. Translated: CSAFRDRGGSDTQYF.

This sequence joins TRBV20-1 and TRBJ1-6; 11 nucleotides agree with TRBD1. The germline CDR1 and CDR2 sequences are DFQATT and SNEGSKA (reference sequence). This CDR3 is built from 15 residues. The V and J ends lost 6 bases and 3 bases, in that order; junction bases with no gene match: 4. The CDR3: CSAVGQGGYNSPLHF. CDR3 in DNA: TGCAGTGCGGTGGGACAGGGGGGCTATAATTCACCCCTCCACTTT.

The CDR3 spells CASTSGGRDSPLHF. CDR3 bases: TGTGCCAGCACCAGTGGGGGGCGAGATTCACCCCTCCACTTT. The V gene is TRBV13, the J gene TRBJ1-6, with D possibly matching TRBD1 (6 bases). Per germline, CDR1 PRHDT and CDR2 FYEKMQ (reference sequence). The V end lost 7 bases, the J end lost 8 bases, and 15 bases lay between the germline ends. The CDR3 spans 14 residues.

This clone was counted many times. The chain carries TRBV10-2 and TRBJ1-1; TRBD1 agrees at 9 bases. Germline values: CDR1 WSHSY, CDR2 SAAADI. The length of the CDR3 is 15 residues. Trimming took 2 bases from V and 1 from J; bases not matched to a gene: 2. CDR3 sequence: CASSEATGGNTEAFF. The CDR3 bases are TGCGCCAGCAGTGAGGCGACAGGGGGGAACACTGAAGCTTTCTTT.

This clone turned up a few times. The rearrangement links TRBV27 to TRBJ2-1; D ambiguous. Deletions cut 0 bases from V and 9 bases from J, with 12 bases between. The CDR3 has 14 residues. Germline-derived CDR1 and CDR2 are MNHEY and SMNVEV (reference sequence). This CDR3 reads CASSLSDTKGEQFF. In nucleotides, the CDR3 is TGTGCCAGCAGTTTATCCGACACAAAGGGTGAGCAGTTCTTC.

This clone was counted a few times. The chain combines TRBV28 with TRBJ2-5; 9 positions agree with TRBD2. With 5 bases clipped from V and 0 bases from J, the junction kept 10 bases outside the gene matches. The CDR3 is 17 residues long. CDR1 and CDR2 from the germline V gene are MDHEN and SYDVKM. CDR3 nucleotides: TGTGCCAGCAGTCTAAGCGGGGGGTTCTACCACCAAGAGACCCAGTACTTC. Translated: CASSLSGGFYHQETQYF.

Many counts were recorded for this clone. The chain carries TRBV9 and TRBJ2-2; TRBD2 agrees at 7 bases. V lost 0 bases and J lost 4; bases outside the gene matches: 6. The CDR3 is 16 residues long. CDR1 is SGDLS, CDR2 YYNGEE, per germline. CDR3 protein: CASSVAGGRGTGELFF. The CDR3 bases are TGTGCCAGCAGCGTAGCGGGAGGTAGGGGCACCGGGGAGCTGTTTTTT.

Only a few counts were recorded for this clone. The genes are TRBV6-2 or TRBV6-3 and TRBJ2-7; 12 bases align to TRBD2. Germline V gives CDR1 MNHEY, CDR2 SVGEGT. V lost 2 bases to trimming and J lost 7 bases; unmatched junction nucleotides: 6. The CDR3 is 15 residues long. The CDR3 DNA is TGTGCCAGCAGTTACCGACTAGCGGGAGCGGGGGAGCAGTACTTC. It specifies CASSYRLAGAGEQYF.

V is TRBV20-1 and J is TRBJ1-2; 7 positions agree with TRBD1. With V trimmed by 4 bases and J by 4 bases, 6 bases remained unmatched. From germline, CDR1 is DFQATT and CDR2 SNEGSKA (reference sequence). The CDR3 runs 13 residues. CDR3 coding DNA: TGCAGTGCTATAACAGGGGACTTCTATGGCTACACCTTC. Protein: CSAITGDFYGYTF.

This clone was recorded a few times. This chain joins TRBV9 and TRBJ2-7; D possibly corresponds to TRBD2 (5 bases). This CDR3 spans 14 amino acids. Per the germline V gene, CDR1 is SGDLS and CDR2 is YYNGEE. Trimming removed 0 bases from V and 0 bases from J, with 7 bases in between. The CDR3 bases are TGTGCCAGCAGCGTAGACGGGGACTCCTACGAGCAGTACTTC. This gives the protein CASSVDGDSYEQYF.

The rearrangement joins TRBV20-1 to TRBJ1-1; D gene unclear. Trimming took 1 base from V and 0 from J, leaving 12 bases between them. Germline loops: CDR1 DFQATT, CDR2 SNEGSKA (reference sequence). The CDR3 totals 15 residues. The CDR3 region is CSARGEHRLNTEAFF. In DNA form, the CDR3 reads TGCAGTGCTAGAGGGGAGCACAGACTGAACACTGAAGCTTTCTTT.

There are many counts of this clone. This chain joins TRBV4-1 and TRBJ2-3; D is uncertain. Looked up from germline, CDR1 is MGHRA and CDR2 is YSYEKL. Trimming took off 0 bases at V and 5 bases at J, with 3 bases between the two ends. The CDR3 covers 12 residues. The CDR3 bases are TGCGCCAGCAGCCAAGACCTAGATACGCAGTATTTT. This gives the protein CASSQDLDTQYF.

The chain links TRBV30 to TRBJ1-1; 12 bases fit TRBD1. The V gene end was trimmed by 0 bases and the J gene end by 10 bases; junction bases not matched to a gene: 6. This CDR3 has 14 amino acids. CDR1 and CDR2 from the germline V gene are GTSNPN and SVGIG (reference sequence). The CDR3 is CAWSVRGQGASAFF. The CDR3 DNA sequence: TGTGCCTGGAGTGTAAGGGGACAGGGGGCGTCAGCTTTCTTT.